The 13 T cell receptor beta chains listed next were all sequenced from one sample in a study of identical twins. TCRdb processed the 5' RACE reads anew with MiXCR; each CDR3 protein has one entry. In the table there are hundreds of thousands of distinct CDR3 sequences, 15% to 20% of which are singletons. This sample was also put to use in a study of T cells expressing NK-cell markers.

The sequenced sample was PBMCs. These receptors originate from a woman between 18 and 30 years old in good health.

This clonotype was seen many times. The V and J genes are TRBV5-1 and TRBJ2-1, with 7 positions matching TRBD1. The CDR3 sequence is 13 residues long. Germline CDR1 SGHRS, CDR2 YFSETQ. The ends lost 4 bases at V and 6 bases at J; junction bases unmatched: 4. The CDR3 loop is CASSAGTVNEQFF. CDR3 nucleotide sequence: TGCGCCAGCAGCGCTGGGACAGTCAATGAGCAGTTCTTC.

This chain links TRBV29-1 with TRBJ2-2, with TRBD1 as a possible D gene (5 bases). Germline V gene data show CDR1 as SQVTM and CDR2 as ANQGSEA. Trimming cost V 4 bases and J 6 bases, with 9 bases left between them. The CDR3 contains 12 residues. The CDR3 DNA follows: TGCAGCGTTGTAAAAGGGGCCGGGGAGCTGTTTTTT. It is translated as CSVVKGAGELFF.

The CDR3 DNA reads as TGTGCCAGCAGCCCAAAGGCCACCATATACAATGAGCAGTTCTTC. Translation gives CASSPKATIYNEQFF. The genes are TRBV7-8 and TRBJ2-1; D uncertain. The V gene's germline CDR1 is SGHVS and CDR2 FQNEAQ. Trimming stripped 5 bases from V and 4 bases from J, with 15 bases between. CDR3 size: 15 residues.

This chain links TRBV5-1 with TRBJ2-2, with unresolved D. The CDR3 length is 14 residues. Trimming took 4 bases from V and 7 from J, leaving 14 bases between them. Looked up from germline, CDR1 is SGHRS and CDR2 is YFSETQ. This CDR3 reads CASSLRTAVGELFF. The CDR3 nucleotides read TGCGCCAGCAGCCTTCGGACCGCGGTCGGGGAGCTGTTTTTT.

The V call is TRBV6-1, the J call TRBJ2-7, with no clear D. The length of the CDR3 is 14 residues. Germline V gene lookup returns CDR1 MNHNS and CDR2 SASEGT. V gave up 5 bases and J gave up 9 bases, with 20 bases separating them. The DNA of the CDR3 is TGTGCCAGCAGTCCACCGCCGATGGGGTTCCGGCAGTACTTC. The encoded protein is CASSPPPMGFRQYF.

This chain's CDR3 is CASTPGASYEQYF. The CDR3 nucleotides are TGTGCCAGCACCCCCGGGGCTTCCTACGAGCAGTACTTC. This chain uses TRBV12-3 or TRBV12-4 with TRBJ2-7; D is perhaps TRBD1 or TRBD2 (5 bases each). The CDR3 sequence is 13 residues long. V dropped 7 bases and J dropped 1 base, with 11 bases sitting between them.

This chain joins TRBV10-3 and TRBJ2-7; D remains ambiguous. The V end lost 0 bases, the J end lost 5 bases, and 8 bases lay between the germline ends. Germline V gene lookup returns CDR1 ENHRY and CDR2 SYGVKD. The CDR3 is 13 amino acids. CDR3 in amino acids: CAISESKGNEQYF. The CDR3 nucleotides are TGTGCCATCAGTGAGTCGAAAGGGAACGAGCAGTACTTC.

This clonotype was observed a single time. The genes are TRBV27 and TRBJ2-5; 7 bases are shared with TRBD2. J lost 5 bases, V lost 0 bases, and 3 bases had no gene match. Germline lookup yields CDR1 MNHEY and CDR2 SMNVEV (reference sequence). The CDR3 is 14 residues long. CDR3 loop: CASSLSHGGETQYF. The CDR3 nucleotides are TGTGCCAGCAGTTTATCGCACGGGGGGGAGACCCAGTACTTC.

This clonotype has only a few counts. The V and J genes are TRBV7-2 and TRBJ2-7; 7 nucleotides line up with TRBD1. Germline V gene lookup returns CDR1 SGHTA and CDR2 FQGNSA. This CDR3 has 12 residues. Losses at the gene ends were 8 bases for V and 7 bases for J; bases not matched to a gene: 8. The CDR3 region has the DNA TGTGCCAGCGGAAGGGGGCCCTGGGAGCAGTACTTC. This gives the protein CASGRGPWEQYF. The full variable domain, rest sourced from reference TRBV7-2 and TRBJ2-7, is GAGVSQSPSNKVTEKGKDVELRCDPISGHTALYWYRQSLGQGLEFLIYFQGNSAPDKSGLPSDRFSAERTGGSVSTLTIQRTQQEDSAVYLCASGRGPWEQYFGPGTRLTVT.

This clonotype was seen repeatedly, ten times or more. V usage is TRBV7-9 and J usage is TRBJ2-1; D not certain. This CDR3 comprises 11 residues. V shed 4 bases and J shed 10 bases, with 8 bases lying between them. Germline V CDR1 and CDR2: SEHNR, FQNEAQ (reference sequence). The CDR3 sequence: CASSSTNEQFF. The CDR3 DNA follows: TGTGCCAGCAGCTCAACTAACGAGCAGTTCTTC.

The table lists this clonotype with a few counts. This chain uses TRBV20-1 with TRBJ2-5, with D perhaps matching TRBD2 (5 bases). Trimming cost V 6 bases and J 1 base, with 15 bases left between them. The CDR3 is 14 residues long. Germline V lookup: CDR1 DFQATT, CDR2 SNEGSKA (reference sequence). CDR3 loop: CSAPSGLIQETQYF. The DNA for the CDR3 is TGCAGTGCCCCCTCCGGACTCATCCAAGAGACCCAGTACTTC.

This clonotype was seen a single time. A junction end diverges from the germline sequence, so it may reflect a read error. In DNA form, the CDR3 reads TGTGCTAGCAGCCTTTTTCGGCGTTACGAGCAGTACTTC. It encodes CASSLFRRYEQYF. The chain employs TRBV7-7 and TRBJ2-7; no clear D gene. Germline CDR1 reads SSHAT; CDR2 reads FNYEAQ (reference sequence). The CDR3 has 13 residues.

In this sample, this clonotype is medium-sized (0.01 to 0.1%). CDR3 amino acids: CAISGRDTQYF. The CDR3 coding sequence is TGTGCCATCAGCGGACGGGATACGCAGTATTTT. This chain connects TRBV10-3 to TRBJ2-3; no clear D gene. Germline CDR1 reads ENHRY; CDR2 reads SYGVKD. Between the trimmed V and J ends, which lost 6 bases and 6 bases, there was a span of 7 bases. The CDR3 sequence is 11 residues long.